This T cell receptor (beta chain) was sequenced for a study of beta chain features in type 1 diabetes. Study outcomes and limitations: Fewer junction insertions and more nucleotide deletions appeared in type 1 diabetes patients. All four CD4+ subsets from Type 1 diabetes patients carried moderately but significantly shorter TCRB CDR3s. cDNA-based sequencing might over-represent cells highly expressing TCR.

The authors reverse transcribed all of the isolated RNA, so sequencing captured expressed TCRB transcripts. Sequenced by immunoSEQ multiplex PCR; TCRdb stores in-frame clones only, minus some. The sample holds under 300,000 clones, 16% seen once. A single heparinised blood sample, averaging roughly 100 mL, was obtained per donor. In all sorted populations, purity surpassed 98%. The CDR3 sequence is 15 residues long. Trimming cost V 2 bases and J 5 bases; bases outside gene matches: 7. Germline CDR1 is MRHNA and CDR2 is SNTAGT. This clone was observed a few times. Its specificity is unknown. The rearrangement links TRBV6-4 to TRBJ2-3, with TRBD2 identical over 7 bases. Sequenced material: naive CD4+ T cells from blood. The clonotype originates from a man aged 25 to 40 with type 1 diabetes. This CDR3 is CASSDGLAGRDTQYF. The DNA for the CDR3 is TGTGCCAGCAGTGACGGTTTAGCGGGCAGAGATACGCAGTATTTT.